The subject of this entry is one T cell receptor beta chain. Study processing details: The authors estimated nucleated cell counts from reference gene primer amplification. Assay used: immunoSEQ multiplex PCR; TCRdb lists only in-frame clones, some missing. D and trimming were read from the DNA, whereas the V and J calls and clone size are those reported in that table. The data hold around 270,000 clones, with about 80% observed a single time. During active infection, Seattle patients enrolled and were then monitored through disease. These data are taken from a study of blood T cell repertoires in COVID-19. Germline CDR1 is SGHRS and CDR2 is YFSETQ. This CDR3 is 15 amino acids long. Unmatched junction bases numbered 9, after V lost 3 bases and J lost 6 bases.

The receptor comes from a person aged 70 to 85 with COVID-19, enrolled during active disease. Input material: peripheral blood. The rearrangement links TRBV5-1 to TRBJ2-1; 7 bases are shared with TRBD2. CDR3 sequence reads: CASSSGLGLGNEQFF. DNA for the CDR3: TGCGCCAGCAGCTCCGGACTAGGTTTGGGCAATGAGCAGTTCTTC.